This T cell receptor (beta chain) comes out of a study of T cells in Graves' hyperthyroidism and ophthalmopathy. What was amplified from RNA transcripts were TCR beta CDR3 regions. HTBI primers were employed in a first-round RT-PCR of the TCR CDR3. From the multiplex PCR reads, TCRdb called clonotypes with MiXCR, one entry per CDR3 protein. Found here are 300,000 to 400,000 distinct CDR3 sequences, roughly 18% of them singletons; the top ten hold approximately 49%. Study-wide findings and caveats: In blood, most of the thyroid clonotypes expanded above 0.001 were also present.

Germline V gives CDR1 SGHTS, CDR2 YDEGEE. V was shortened by 0 bases and J by 4 bases, with 10 bases between the two germline ends. This CDR3 comprises 14 residues. This clonotype has ten or more counts. Its antigen is not identified. The TCR comes from a woman aged 45-65 years with Graves' hyperthyroidism. The specimen sequenced was blood. The chain carries TRBV5-8 and TRBJ2-5; D could derive from TRBD1 or TRBD2 (5 bases each). The CDR3 region is CASSLDRGAETQYF. The CDR3 DNA is TGTGCCAGCAGCTTGGATCGGGGCGCAGAGACCCAGTACTTC.